A selection of T cell receptor beta chains follows, all from one sample in a study of blood T cell repertoires in COVID-19. TCRdb's table, derived via immunoSEQ multiplex PCR, lists solely in-frame clones and lacks some. This table has some 250,000 clones, 70% to 90% appearing once. The sample was PBMCs or T cells enriched from blood (not recorded which). The source of these receptors is a woman aged 45 to 65 who had recovered from COVID-19. Both conserved end residues are part of each CDR3. D genes are given only for firm matches. Clone size is stated in some rows and not others, as once, few, many or a class when expanded.

abundance,d_gene,v_gene,j_gene,CDR3aa,CDR3nt
-,-,TRBV9,TRBJ1-1,CASSVGAGENTEAFF,TGTGCCAGCAGCGTAGGTGCGGGAGAGAACACTGAAGCTTTCTTT
-,-,TRBV7-9,TRBJ1-4,CASSLRQGNEKLFF,TGTGCCAGCAGCTTAAGGCAGGGGAATGAAAAACTGTTTTTT
-,TRBD2,TRBV3-1/TRBV3-2,TRBJ2-5,CASSPARGESQYF,TGTGCCAGCAGCCCCGCGCGGGGGGAGTCCCAGTACTTC
-,-,TRBV4-1,TRBJ2-7,CASSQPLRGGEQYF,TGCGCCAGCAGCCAACCCCTCCGGGGTGGAGAGCAGTACTTC
-,TRBD1,TRBV2,TRBJ1-2,CASRAGTAYGYTF,TGTGCCAGCAGAGCCGGGACAGCCTATGGCTACACCTTC
-,-,TRBV7-9,TRBJ2-1,CASSQAVPREVMSYNEQFF,TGTGCCAGCAGCCAAGCCGTCCCACGCGAGGTGATGTCCTACAATGAGCAGTTCTTC
-,TRBD1,TRBV28,TRBJ2-1,CASSLAGRDSITNNEQFF,TGTGCCAGCAGTTTGGCAGGAAGGGACAGCATAACTAATAATGAGCAGTTCTTC
few,-,TRBV11-2,TRBJ2-7,CASSLPGPYEQYF,TGTGCCAGCAGCTTACCAGGGCCCTACGAGCAGTACTTC
-,-,TRBV20-1,TRBJ2-5,CSASGQQETQYF,TGCAGTGCTAGTGGGCAGCAAGAGACCCAGTACTTC
-,TRBD2,TRBV10-2,TRBJ2-1,CASSGRTSHEQFF,TGCGCCAGCAGTGGACGGACTAGTCATGAGCAGTTCTTC
-,TRBD2,TRBV4-1,TRBJ2-1,CASSSGLARSGDEQFF,TGCGCCAGCAGCTCAGGACTAGCAAGGAGTGGCGATGAGCAGTTCTTC
-,-,TRBV29-1,TRBJ1-2,CSVLGAGYTF,TGCAGCGTTTTAGGGGCTGGCTACACCTTC
-,TRBD2,TRBV11-1,TRBJ2-1,CASSPLPGGLYNEQFF,TGTGCCAGCAGCCCGCTGCCGGGAGGTCTCTACAATGAGCAGTTCTTC
-,TRBD1,TRBV5-1,TRBJ2-5,CASSFTQGAGETQYF,TGCGCCAGCAGCTTTACTCAGGGGGCCGGAGAGACCCAGTACTTC
-,TRBD2,TRBV5-1,TRBJ2-1,CASSSRLAGGPYNEQFF,TGCGCCAGCAGCTCCAGACTAGCGGGAGGGCCCTACAATGAGCAGTTCTTC
few,-,TRBV27,TRBJ1-6,CASRKTGYDSPLHF,TGTGCCAGCAGGAAAACAGGGTACGATTCACCCCTCCACTTT
-,TRBD1,TRBV7-2,TRBJ2-7,CASSLGTGSSHQYF,TGTGCCAGCAGCTTAGGGACAGGGAGCTCGCACCAGTACTTC
-,-,TRBV28,TRBJ2-7,CASSTPGLEQYF,TGTGCCAGCAGTACGCCCGGTCTCGAGCAGTACTTC
-,TRBD1,TRBV12-3/TRBV12-4,TRBJ1-1,CASSLGQYEAFF,TGTGCCAGCAGCCTGGGACAGTATGAAGCTTTCTTT
-,TRBD1,TRBV19,TRBJ2-1,CASTPDRGPRNEQFF,TGTGCCAGTACCCCTGACAGGGGTCCCCGTAATGAGCAGTTCTTC
-,TRBD1,TRBV25-1,TRBJ1-5,CASSEDRVVGPQHF,TGTGCCAGCAGTGAGGACAGGGTCGTTGGGCCCCAGCATTTT
-,-,TRBV25-1,TRBJ2-7,CASSRVLGAHGAGEQYF,TGTGCCAGCAGCAGGGTTTTAGGTGCCCACGGGGCGGGAGAGCAGTACTTC
-,-,TRBV9,TRBJ2-6,CASSLISSGANVLTF,TGTGCCAGCAGCCTAATTTCCTCTGGGGCCAACGTCCTGACTTTC
few,-,TRBV2,TRBJ1-1,CASRARTQGTEAFF,TGTGCCAGCAGGGCCCGGACCCAGGGCACTGAAGCTTTCTTT
-,-,TRBV19,TRBJ1-5,CASSPQLGNQPQHF,TGTGCCAGTAGCCCACAATTGGGCAATCAGCCCCAGCATTTT
once,-,TRBV28,TRBJ2-7,CASTTRVQNTYEQYF,TGTGCCAGCACCACGAGGGTTCAGAACACCTACGAGCAGTACTTC
-,TRBD2,TRBV9,TRBJ2-5,CASSPSAMGLKGETQYF,TGTGCCAGCAGCCCTTCCGCAATGGGACTAAAGGGAGAGACCCAGTACTTC
-,-,TRBV18,TRBJ1-3,CASSLKTGPFTGNTIYF,TGTGCCAGCTCTCTTAAGACAGGACCCTTCACTGGAAACACCATATATTTT